This T cell receptor (beta chain) is from a study of blood T cell repertoires in COVID-19. Donors were grouped by their self-reported clinical history. Before being deemed recovered, Cohort 3 donors had two negative PCRs, clearance, or symptom resolution. Assay: immunoSEQ multiplex PCR; the TCRdb copy retains only in-frame clones and omits some. Of approximately 300,000 clones in the sample, 89% are singletons; the top ten hold about 5%. Germline V gene sequence: CDR1 LNHDA, CDR2 SQIVND (reference sequence). The CDR3 covers 16 residues. The junction had 9 bases not matched to a gene; V was cut back by 2 bases and J by 7 bases.

V usage is TRBV19 and J usage is TRBJ2-5, with 11 bases that match TRBD2. The sample taken for sequencing was PBMCs or T cells enriched from blood (not recorded which). The source of this sequence is a man in his 60s who had recovered from COVID-19. This CDR3 reads CASSITGTSGRGTQYF. CDR3 bases: TGTGCCAGTAGTATAACCGGGACTAGCGGACGGGGGACCCAGTACTTC.